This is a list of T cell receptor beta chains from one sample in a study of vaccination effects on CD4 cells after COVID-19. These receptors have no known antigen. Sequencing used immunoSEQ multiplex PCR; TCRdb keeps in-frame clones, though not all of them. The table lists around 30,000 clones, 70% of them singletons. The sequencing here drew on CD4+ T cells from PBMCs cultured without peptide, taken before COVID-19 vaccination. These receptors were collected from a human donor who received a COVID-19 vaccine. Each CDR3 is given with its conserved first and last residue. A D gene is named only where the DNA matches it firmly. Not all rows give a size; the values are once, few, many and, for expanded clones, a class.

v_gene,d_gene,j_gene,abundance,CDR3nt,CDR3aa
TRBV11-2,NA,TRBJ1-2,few,TGTGCCAGCAGCTTATCAGAAGACTATGGCTACACCTTC,CASSLSEDYGYTF
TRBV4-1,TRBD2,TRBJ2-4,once,TGCGCCAGCAGCCAAGATAGGCTAGCGGGGGCCCCCCGGAGCATTCAGTACTTC,CASSQDRLAGAPRSIQYF
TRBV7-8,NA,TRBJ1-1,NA,TGTGCCAGCAGCTTAGGGGAGACTGAAGCTTTCTTT,CASSLGETEAFF
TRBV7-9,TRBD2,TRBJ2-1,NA,TGTGCCAGCAGCTTAGGGGGGACTAGCGGGGTCTACAATGAGCAGTTCTTC,CASSLGGTSGVYNEQFF
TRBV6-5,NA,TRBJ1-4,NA,TGTGCCAGCAGTTACTCGGACCCGGGGCTTAATGAAAAACTGTTTTTT,CASSYSDPGLNEKLFF
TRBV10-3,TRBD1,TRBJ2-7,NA,TGTGCCATCAGAGGACAGGTAATCTACGAGCAGTACTTC,CAIRGQVIYEQYF
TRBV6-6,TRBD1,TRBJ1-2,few,TGTGCCAGCACTGCACAGGGGCACTATGGCTACACCTTC,CASTAQGHYGYTF
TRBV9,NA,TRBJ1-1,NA,TGTGCCAGCAGCGTGATGGGTGTAGGCACTGAAGCTTTCTTT,CASSVMGVGTEAFF
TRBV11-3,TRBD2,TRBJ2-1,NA,TGTGCCAGCAGCTTAGATCTCTCAGCGGGATACAATGAGCAGTTCTTC,CASSLDLSAGYNEQFF
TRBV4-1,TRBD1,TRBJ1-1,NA,TGCGCCAGCAGCCTCAAGTCCGGGACAGGGCCCACTGAAGCTTTCTTT,CASSLKSGTGPTEAFF
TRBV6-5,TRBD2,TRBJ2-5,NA,TGTGCCAGCAGTTTTCTAGCGGGGGGCCTCGAGACCCAGTACTTC,CASSFLAGGLETQYF
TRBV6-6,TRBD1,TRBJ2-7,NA,TGTGCCAGCAGTAAAGACAGGGGTTCCTACGAGCAGTACTTC,CASSKDRGSYEQYF
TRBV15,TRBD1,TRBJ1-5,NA,TGTGCCACCAGCAGCAGACAGGGTTATGAGGGCAATCAGCCCCAGCATTTT,CATSSRQGYEGNQPQHF
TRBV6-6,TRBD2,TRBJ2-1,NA,TGTGCCAGCCGGGTTAGCGGGAACAATGAGCAGTTCTTC,CASRVSGNNEQFF
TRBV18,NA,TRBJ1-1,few,TGTGCCAGCTCACCAATCGGCGGGAACACTGAAGCTTTCTTT,CASSPIGGNTEAFF
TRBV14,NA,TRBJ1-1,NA,TGTGCCAGCAGCCAAGTAGGGAGAGAAGCTTTCTTT,CASSQVGREAFF
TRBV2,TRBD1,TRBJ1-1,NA,TGTGCCCGCAGAAGACAGGGGAACACTGAAGCTTTCTTT,CARRRQGNTEAFF
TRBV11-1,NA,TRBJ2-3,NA,TGTGCCAGCAGCTTCGACGATACGCAGTATTTT,CASSFDDTQYF
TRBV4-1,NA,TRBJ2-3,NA,TGCGCCAGCAGCCAATTCGCGGCGGCTAGCACAGATACGCAGTATTTT,CASSQFAAASTDTQYF
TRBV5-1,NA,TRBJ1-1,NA,TGCGCCAGCAGTTCCTTGAGAGGGAACACTGAAGCTTTCTTT,CASSSLRGNTEAFF
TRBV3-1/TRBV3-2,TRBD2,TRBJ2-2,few,TGTGCCAGCAGCCAACTAGCGGGGAGGAACACCGGGGAGCTGTTTTTT,CASSQLAGRNTGELFF
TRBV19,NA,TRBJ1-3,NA,TGTGCCGGACGGAACAGTGTCTCTGGAAACACCATATATTTT,CAGRNSVSGNTIYF
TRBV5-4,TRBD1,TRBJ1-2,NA,TGTGCCAGCAGTTCTGACAGGGGCTATGGCTACACCTTC,CASSSDRGYGYTF
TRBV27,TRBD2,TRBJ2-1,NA,TGTGCCAGCAGTTTGGGGACTAGCTCCTACAATGAGCAGTTCTTC,CASSLGTSSYNEQFF
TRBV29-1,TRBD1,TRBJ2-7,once,TGCAGCGTTGAGGGGCGACAGGGTAGCTACGAGCAGTACTTC,CSVEGRQGSYEQYF
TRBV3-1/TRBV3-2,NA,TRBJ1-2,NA,TGTGCCAGCAGCCAAGGATCCCAAAGTCCCTATGGCTACACCTTC,CASSQGSQSPYGYTF
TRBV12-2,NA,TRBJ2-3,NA,TGTGCAAGTCGCTCACCCCACCTCGCGGGGGGCACAGATACGCAGTATTTT,CASRSPHLAGGTDTQYF
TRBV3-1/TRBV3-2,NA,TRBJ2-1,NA,TGTGCCAGCAGCCAGGGACCCTTATTCGGTGAGCAGTTCTTC,CASSQGPLFGEQFF
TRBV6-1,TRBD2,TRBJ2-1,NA,TGTGCCAGCAGTGTAACCGGGACTAGCGGGAGAAATGAGCAGTTCTTC,CASSVTGTSGRNEQFF
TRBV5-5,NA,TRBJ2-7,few,TGTGCCAGCAGCTTTTCGGGATCACCCCAGGACGAGCAGTACTTC,CASSFSGSPQDEQYF
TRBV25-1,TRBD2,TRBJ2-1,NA,TGTGCCAGCAGTGAGTCTAGCGGTCTAACCTACAATGAGCAGTTCTTC,CASSESSGLTYNEQFF
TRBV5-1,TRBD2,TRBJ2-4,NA,TGCGCCAGCAGCTCAAACGTAGCGGGGGTCTTGAACATTCAGTACTTC,CASSSNVAGVLNIQYF
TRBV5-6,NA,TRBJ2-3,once,TGTGCCAGCAGCTTGGGGGGTGGGGTGACAGATACGCAGTATTTT,CASSLGGGVTDTQYF
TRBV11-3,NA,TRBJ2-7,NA,TGTGCCAGCAGCTTAGTCCGTGCCCGCGGTGGCGAGCAGTACTTC,CASSLVRARGGEQYF
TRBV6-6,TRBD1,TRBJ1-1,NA,TGTGCCAGCAGTCGAGAGGGGCTGACAGGGGGCACTGAAGCTTTCTTT,CASSREGLTGGTEAFF
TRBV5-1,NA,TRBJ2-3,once,TGCGCCAGCAGCTTCCAGAAACGCACAGATACGCAGTATTTT,CASSFQKRTDTQYF
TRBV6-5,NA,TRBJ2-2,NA,TGTGCCAGCAGTTCGACAGCGAACACCGGGGAGCTGTTTTTT,CASSSTANTGELFF
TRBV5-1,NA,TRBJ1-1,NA,TGCGCCAGCACCCGGGGAATTCCGGGGCCGCTATATCTGATGAACACTGAAGCTTTCTTT,CASTRGIPGPLYLMNTEAFF
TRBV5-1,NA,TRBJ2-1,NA,TGCGCCAGCAGCTTGGGGCATAACAATGAGCAGTTCTTC,CASSLGHNNEQFF
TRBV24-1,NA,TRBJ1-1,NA,TGTGCCACACAGTCAACAGGGACGAACACTGAAGCTTTCTTT,CATQSTGTNTEAFF
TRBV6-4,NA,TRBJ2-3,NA,TGTGCCAGCAGTGCCGGGGCACAGGCAGATACGCAGTATTTT,CASSAGAQADTQYF
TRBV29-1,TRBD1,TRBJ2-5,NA,TGCAGCGTTTCAGGACAGGGAGGCGAGACCCAGTACTTC,CSVSGQGGETQYF
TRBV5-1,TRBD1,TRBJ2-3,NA,TGCGCCAGCAGAAGACAGGGATCTAGCACAGATACGCAGTATTTT,CASRRQGSSTDTQYF
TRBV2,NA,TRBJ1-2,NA,TGTGCCAGCGGGGCAGGGTCCTATGGCTACACCTTC,CASGAGSYGYTF
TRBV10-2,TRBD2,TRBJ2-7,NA,TGCGCCAGCAGTGTGTCGAAGCGGGAGTCTTACGAGCAGTACTTC,CASSVSKRESYEQYF